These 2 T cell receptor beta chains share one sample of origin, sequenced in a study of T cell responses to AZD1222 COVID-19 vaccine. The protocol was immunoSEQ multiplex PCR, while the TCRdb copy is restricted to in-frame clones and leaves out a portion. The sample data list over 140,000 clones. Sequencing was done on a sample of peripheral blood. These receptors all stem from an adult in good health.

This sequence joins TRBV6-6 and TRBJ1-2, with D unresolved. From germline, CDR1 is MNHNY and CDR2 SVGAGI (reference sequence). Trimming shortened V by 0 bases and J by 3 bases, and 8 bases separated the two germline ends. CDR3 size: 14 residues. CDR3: CASSYSNGDYGYTF. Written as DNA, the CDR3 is TGTGCCAGCAGTTACTCGAACGGGGACTATGGCTACACCTTC.

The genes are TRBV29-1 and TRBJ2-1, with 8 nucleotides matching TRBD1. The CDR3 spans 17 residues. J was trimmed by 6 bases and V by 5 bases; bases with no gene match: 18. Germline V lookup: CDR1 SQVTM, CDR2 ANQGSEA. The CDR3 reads CSVLETGAVNPLNEQFF. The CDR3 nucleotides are TGCAGCGTTTTGGAGACAGGGGCCGTCAACCCCCTCAATGAGCAGTTCTTC.